Here is one T cell receptor (beta chain) with its context. Its target is not known. Naive-designated CD8 cells lacked CD45RO, were positively enriched for CCR7, and omitted terminally differentiated effector memory CD45RA+ cells. Recent vaccinations or acute infections were absent in the healthy HIV-negative adult donors. This specimen belongs to a study of shared clonotypes between healthy human individuals. The assay was run at deep level. Repertoires were generated with immunoSEQ multiplex PCR, while TCRdb's copy carries only in-frame clones and drops some. The table includes almost 700,000 clones, 92% detected once. Whole-study findings and limits: Rarefaction analysis demonstrated incomplete sorted-subset sequencing notwithstanding large depth. Non-shared clonotypes were found to have lower generation probabilities than the clonotypes that were shared by all four of the sorted-subset donors.

The CDR3 length is 15 residues. Germline-derived CDR1 and CDR2 are SGHTA and FQGNSA. Trimming took 1 base from V and 5 from J; bases not matched to a gene: 4. V gene TRBV7-2 combines with J gene TRBJ2-1; 8 bases fit TRBD2. This TCR derives from a man in his thirties or forties in good health. Input material: naive CD8+ T cells sorted from blood. CDR3 region: CASSLGTSGNNEQFF. CDR3 sequence (DNA): TGTGCCAGCAGCTTAGGAACTAGCGGTAACAATGAGCAGTTCTTC.